This TCR beta chain was identified during a study of T-cell reconstitution after alpha-beta-depleted transplantation in children. This CDR3 is built from 13 residues. V lost 4 bases to trimming and J lost 7 bases, with 16 bases between them. Germline V gene lookup returns CDR1 GTSNPN and CDR2 SVGIG (reference sequence). Study-level findings and limits: Expanded graft clones, several hundred of them, were reportedly the source of alpha-beta T cells about two months after transplant.

As for this clonotype: No antigen is known for it.

The TCRbeta library was prepared with unique molecular identifiers. TCRdb processed the PCR reads anew with MiXCR; each CDR3 protein has one entry. The sample lists 130,000 or so distinct CDR3 sequences; about 9.5% were seen once. The genes are TRBV30 and TRBJ1-1; possible D gene TRBD1, 5 bases. The sample consisted of PBMCs, mostly from graft donor cells, taken 180 days after TCRalphabeta/CD19-depleted stem cell transplant. This TCR was recovered from a girl under two years old who had a stem cell transplant for combined immunodeficiency, so the T cells may come from the graft donor. CDR3 nucleotide sequence: TGTGCCTGGACAGGGACCCAGTTGGGTGAAGCTTTCTTT. Translating it yields CAWTGTQLGEAFF.